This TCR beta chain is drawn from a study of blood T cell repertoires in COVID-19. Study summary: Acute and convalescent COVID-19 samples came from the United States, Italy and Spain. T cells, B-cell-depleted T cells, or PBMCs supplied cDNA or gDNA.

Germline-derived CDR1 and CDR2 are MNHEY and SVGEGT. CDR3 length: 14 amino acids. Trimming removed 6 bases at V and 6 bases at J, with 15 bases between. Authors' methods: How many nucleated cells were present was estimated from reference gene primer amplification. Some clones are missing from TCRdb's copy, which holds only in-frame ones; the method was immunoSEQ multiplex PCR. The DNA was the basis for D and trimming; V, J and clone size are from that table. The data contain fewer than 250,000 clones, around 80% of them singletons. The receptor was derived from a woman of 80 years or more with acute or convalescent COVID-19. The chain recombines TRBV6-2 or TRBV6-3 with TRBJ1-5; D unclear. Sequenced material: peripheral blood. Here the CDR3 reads CASSPPNERQPQHF. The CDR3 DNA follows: TGTGCCAGCAGCCCCCCCAATGAGCGTCAGCCCCAGCATTTT.